A single sample is the source of the 9 T cell receptor beta chains below, sequenced in a study of T-cell memory formation after mild COVID-19. One entry per CDR3 protein, called by TCRdb with MiXCR from the 5' RACE reads. Of fewer than 350,000 distinct CDR3 sequences listed, approximately 15% are singletons. The sample was PBMCs or a T cell subset sorted from them (not recorded which). These TCRs come from a man between 18 and 29 years old who had mild COVID-19 (a few samples of this study predate the infection). Cell type and time point are not known.

This clonotype was found a few times. This chain connects TRBV27 to TRBJ2-5, with D uncertain. V lost 4 bases, J lost 4 bases, and 10 bases lay in between. The CDR3 is 13 amino acids. The V gene's germline CDR1 is MNHEY and CDR2 SMNVEV (reference sequence). The chain's CDR3 is CASSSGRRETQYF. The CDR3 nucleotides are TGTGCCAGCAGTTCCGGACGAAGAGAGACCCAGTACTTC.

The chain has TRBV29-1 and TRBJ1-3, with a tentative D call TRBD1 (5 bases). Germline V gives CDR1 SQVTM, CDR2 ANQGSEA. With 4 bases removed from V and 0 bases from J, the gap between germline ends came to 10 bases. The CDR3 contains 14 residues. The CDR3 reads CSVVRQNSGNTIYF. The CDR3 region has the DNA TGCAGCGTTGTACGACAGAACTCTGGAAACACCATATATTTT.

This chain links TRBV7-2 with TRBJ1-2, with TRBD1 matching 8 bases. Germline lookup yields CDR1 SGHTA and CDR2 FQGNSA. The V gene end was trimmed by 5 bases and the J gene end by 5 bases; junction bases not matched to a gene: 10. CDR3 length equals 15 residues. The CDR3 DNA is TGTGCCAGCAGCGAACAGGGGGGACCTATGTATGGCTACACCTTC. Translating it yields CASSEQGGPMYGYTF. Full variable domain (outside the CDR3, taken from reference TRBV7-2 and TRBJ1-2): GAGVSQSPSNKVTEKGKDVELRCDPISGHTALYWYRQSLGQGLEFLIYFQGNSAPDKSGLPSDRFSAERTGGSVSTLTIQRTQQEDSAVYLCASSEQGGPMYGYTFGSGTRLTVV.

This clonotype was recorded many times. The CDR3 spells CASSPNPGTKISGEQYF. DNA for the CDR3: TGCGCCAGCAGCCCCAATCCCGGGACGAAGATCTCGGGTGAGCAGTACTTC. The rearrangement links TRBV4-1 to TRBJ2-7; the D gene could be TRBD1 or TRBD2 (5 bases each). Germline V gene sequence: CDR1 MGHRA, CDR2 YSYEKL. The CDR3 has 17 amino acids. V was cut by 4 bases and J by 7 bases, with 26 bases left in between.

Only a few counts were recorded for this clonotype. The rearrangement links TRBV20-1 to TRBJ2-5; D gene ambiguous. The ends were cut back, 3 bases at V and 5 bases at J, with 13 bases in the middle. The CDR3 spans 13 residues. CDR1 and CDR2 from the germline V gene are DFQATT and SNEGSKA (reference sequence). In DNA form, the CDR3 reads TGCAGTGCTAGCCCCACGGCCCGTGAGACCCAGTACTTC. This sequence encodes CSASPTARETQYF.

There are many counts of this clonotype. The J gene is TRBJ1-1, the V gene TRBV12-3 or TRBV12-4; D is uncertain. V was cut by 5 bases and J by 7 bases, with 5 bases left in between. This CDR3 region has 10 residues. The CDR3 spells CASSGIEAFF. CDR3 DNA sequence: TGTGCCAGCAGTGGTATTGAAGCTTTCTTT.

This chain links TRBV7-9 with TRBJ1-5; 8 bases are a match to TRBD1. The CDR3 length is 17 residues. V lost 5 bases and J lost 9; bases outside the gene matches: 18. CDR1 is SEHNR and CDR2 is FQNEAQ in the germline V gene (reference sequence). In DNA, the CDR3 is TGTGCCAGCAGCCAGATGACAGGGGCCGCCGGGTTTGGGCCCCAGCATTTT. Protein: CASSQMTGAAGFGPQHF.

The gene calls are TRBV4-1 and TRBJ2-1, with D perhaps matching TRBD1 or TRBD2 (5 bases each). Germline loops: CDR1 MGHRA, CDR2 YSYEKL. V was cut by 1 base and J by 8 bases, with 15 bases left in between. The length of the CDR3 is 15 residues. CDR3: CASSQAGTPGDEQFF. The DNA of the CDR3 is TGCGCCAGCAGCCAAGCCGGGACCCCGGGCGATGAGCAGTTCTTC.

The rearrangement uses TRBV7-9 and TRBJ1-6; D call uncertain. This CDR3 has 12 amino acids. CDR1 SEHNR and CDR2 FQNEAQ come from the germline V gene (reference sequence). Trimming left V 10 bases short and J 7 bases short, with 11 bases between. The CDR3 spells CAISNRNSPLHF. CDR3 nucleotides: TGTGCCATTTCGAACAGAAATTCACCCCTCCACTTT.